This T cell receptor (beta chain) was identified in a study of blood T cells in healthy people across ages. This clonotype was counted a few times. The ends lost 7 bases at V and 2 bases at J; junction bases unmatched: 16. Germline CDR1 reads MNHEY; CDR2 reads SMNVEV (reference sequence). CDR3 length: 18 amino acids. Using a J-beta primer mix together with a sample-barcoded 5' primer, a second PCR was run for about 6 to 11 cycles. A single record per CDR3 protein comes from TCRdb applying MiXCR to the 5' RACE reads. The table lists 1.8 million or so distinct CDR3 sequences, about 39% of them singletons.

V gene TRBV27 combines with J gene TRBJ1-2; TRBD1 matches 10 bases. The TCR sequence derives from a human donor in good health. Sequenced input: blood. CDR3 region: CASTERWTGGIRNYGYTF. The CDR3 DNA follows: TGTGCCAGCACCGAGAGGTGGACAGGGGGAATCCGAAACTATGGCTACACCTTC.